This T cell receptor beta chain was captured by sequencing in a study of tumor-infiltrating lymphocytes in primary liver carcinoma. To note about this clonotype: At one end, the junction sequence differs from germline, possibly due to a read error.

RNA and DNA were co-extracted from roughly 20-30 mg of unsorted bulk tissue. The investigators made TCR beta cDNA from roughly 0.55 ug total RNA, using a constant-region primer. It was through three nested multiplex PCR rounds of slightly modified ARM-PCR that TCR beta libraries arose. The two initial PCR rounds, roughly 9 cycles each, used TRBV1-TRBV30 forward and C-beta reverse primers. Using its own MiXCR run on the multiplex PCR reads, TCRdb lists one record per CDR3 protein. The table records roughly 120,000 distinct CDR3 sequences, under 65% of them present only once. Germline lookup yields CDR1 PRHDT and CDR2 FYEKMQ (reference sequence). The CDR3 is 16 amino acids.

This TCR was sampled from a woman between 55 and 75 years old with primary liver carcinoma and hepatitis B virus infection. The chain employs TRBV13 and TRBJ2-1; TRBD1 aligns across 9 bases. The specimen sequenced was liver tumor tissue from sampling region 3. Noted subset: tumor region T3, left-lateral pole. In nucleotides, the CDR3 is TGTGCCAGCAGCTTATGGACAGGGGCTTCGGGCAATGAGCAGCTCTTC. It encodes CASSLWTGASGNEQLF.